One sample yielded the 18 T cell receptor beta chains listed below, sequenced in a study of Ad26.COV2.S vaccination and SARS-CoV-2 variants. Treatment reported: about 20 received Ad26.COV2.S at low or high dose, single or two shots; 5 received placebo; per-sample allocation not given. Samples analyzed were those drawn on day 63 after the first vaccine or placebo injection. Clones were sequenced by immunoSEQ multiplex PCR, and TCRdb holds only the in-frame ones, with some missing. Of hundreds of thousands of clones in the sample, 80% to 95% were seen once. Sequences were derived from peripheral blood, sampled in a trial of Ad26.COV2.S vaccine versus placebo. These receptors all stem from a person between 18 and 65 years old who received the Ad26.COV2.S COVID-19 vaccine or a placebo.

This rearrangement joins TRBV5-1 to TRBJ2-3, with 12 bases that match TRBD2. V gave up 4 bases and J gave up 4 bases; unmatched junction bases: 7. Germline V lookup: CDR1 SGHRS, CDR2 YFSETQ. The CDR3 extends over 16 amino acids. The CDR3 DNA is TGCGCCAGCAGCCTGACTAGCGGGAGACGCCCAGATACGCAGTATTTT. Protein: CASSLTSGRRPDTQYF.

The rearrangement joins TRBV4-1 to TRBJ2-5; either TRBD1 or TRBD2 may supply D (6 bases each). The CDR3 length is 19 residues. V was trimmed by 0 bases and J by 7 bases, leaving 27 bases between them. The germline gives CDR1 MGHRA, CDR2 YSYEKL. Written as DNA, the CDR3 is TGCGCCAGCAGCCAAGATACGCCCCTACAGGGAGGAGGAAAAGGGACCCAGTACTTC. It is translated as CASSQDTPLQGGGKGTQYF.

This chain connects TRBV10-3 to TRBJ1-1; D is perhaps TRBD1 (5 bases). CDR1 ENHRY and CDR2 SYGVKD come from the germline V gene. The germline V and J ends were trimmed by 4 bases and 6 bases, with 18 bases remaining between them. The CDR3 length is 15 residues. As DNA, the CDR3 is TGTGCCATCAGTGCGGGACCGCCTTTTCCTCCTGAAGCTTTCTTT. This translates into CAISAGPPFPPEAFF.

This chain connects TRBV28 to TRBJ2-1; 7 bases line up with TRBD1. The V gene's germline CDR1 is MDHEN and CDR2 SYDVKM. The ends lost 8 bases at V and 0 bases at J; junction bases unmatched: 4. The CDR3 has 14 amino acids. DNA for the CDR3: TGTGCCAGCCGGGACAGCTCCTCCTACAATGAGCAGTTCTTC. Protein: CASRDSSSYNEQFF.

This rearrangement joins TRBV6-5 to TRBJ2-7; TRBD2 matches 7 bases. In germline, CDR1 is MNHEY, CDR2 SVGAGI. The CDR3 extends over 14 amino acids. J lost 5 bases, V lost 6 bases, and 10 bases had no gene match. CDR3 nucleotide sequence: TGTGCCAGCAGGAATGGCGGGAGTCTCAACGAGCAGTACTTC. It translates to CASRNGGSLNEQYF.

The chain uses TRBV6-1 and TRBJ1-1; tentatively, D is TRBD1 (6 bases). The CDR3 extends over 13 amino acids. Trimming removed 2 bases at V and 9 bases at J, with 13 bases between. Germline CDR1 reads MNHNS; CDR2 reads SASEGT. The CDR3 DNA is TGTGCCAGCAGTGAATTGATGGGGGCGAAAGCTTTCTTT. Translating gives CASSELMGAKAFF.

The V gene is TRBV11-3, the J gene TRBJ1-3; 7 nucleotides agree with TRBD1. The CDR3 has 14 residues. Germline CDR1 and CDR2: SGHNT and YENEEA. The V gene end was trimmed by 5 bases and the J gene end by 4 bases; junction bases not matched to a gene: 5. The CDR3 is CASSGRTGGNTIYF. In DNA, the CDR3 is TGTGCCAGCAGCGGAAGGACAGGCGGAAACACCATATATTTT.

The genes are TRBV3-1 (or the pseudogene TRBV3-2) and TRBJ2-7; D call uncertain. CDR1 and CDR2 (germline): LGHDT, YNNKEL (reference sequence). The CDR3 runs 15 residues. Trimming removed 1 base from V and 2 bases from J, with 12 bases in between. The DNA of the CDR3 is TGTGCCAGCAGCCAAGTCCCCACAGCACCCTACGAGCAGTACTTC. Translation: CASSQVPTAPYEQYF.

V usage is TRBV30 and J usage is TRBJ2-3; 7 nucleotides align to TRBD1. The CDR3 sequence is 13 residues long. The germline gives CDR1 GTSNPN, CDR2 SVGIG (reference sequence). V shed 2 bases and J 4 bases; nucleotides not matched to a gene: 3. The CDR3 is CAWSRGLSDTQYF. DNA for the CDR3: TGTGCCTGGAGTAGGGGGCTGTCAGATACGCAGTATTTT.

CDR3 in amino acids: CASSRQGPYEQYF. In nucleotides, the CDR3 is TGTGCCAGCAGTAGACAGGGTCCCTACGAGCAGTACTTC. The gene calls are TRBV12-3 or TRBV12-4 and TRBJ2-7, with TRBD1 identical over 7 bases. CDR3 size: 13 residues. Germline trimming cut 5 bases from V and 2 bases from J; bases unmatched to any gene: 3.

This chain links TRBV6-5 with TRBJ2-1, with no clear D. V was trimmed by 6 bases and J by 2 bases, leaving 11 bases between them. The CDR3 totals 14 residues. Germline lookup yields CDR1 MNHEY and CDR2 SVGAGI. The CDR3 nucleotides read TGTGCCAGCAGAAGGGATTCCCCCTACAATGAGCAGTTCTTC. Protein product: CASRRDSPYNEQFF.

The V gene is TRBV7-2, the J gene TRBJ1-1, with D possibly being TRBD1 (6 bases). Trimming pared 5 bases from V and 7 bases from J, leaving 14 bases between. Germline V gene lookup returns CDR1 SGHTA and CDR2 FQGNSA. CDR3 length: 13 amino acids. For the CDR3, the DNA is TGTGCCAGCAGCGATAGGAAGGGGGATGAAGCTTTCTTT. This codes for CASSDRKGDEAFF.

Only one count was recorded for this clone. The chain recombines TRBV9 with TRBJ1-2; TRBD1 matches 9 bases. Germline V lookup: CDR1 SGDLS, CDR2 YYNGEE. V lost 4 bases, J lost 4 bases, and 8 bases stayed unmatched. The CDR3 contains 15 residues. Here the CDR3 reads CASSYSGTGTYGYTF. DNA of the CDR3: TGTGCCAGCAGCTATTCCGGGACAGGGACCTATGGCTACACCTTC.

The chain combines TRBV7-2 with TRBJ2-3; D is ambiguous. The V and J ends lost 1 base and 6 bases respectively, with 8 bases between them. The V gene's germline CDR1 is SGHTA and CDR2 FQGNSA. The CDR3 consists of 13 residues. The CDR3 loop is CASSLGSPDTQYF. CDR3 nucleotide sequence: TGTGCCAGCAGCTTAGGGAGTCCCGATACGCAGTATTTT.

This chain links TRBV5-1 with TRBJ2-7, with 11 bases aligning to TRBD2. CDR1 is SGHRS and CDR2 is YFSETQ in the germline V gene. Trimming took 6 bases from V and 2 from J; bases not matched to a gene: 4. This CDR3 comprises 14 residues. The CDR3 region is CASTLAGDPYEQYF. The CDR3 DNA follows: TGCGCCAGCACACTAGCGGGAGATCCCTACGAGCAGTACTTC.

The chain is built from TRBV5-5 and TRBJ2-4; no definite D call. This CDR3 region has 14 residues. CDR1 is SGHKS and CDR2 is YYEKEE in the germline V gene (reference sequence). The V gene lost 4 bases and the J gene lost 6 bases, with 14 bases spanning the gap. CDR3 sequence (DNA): TGTGCCAGCAGCCCAGACATGGAAAGAAACATTCAGTACTTC. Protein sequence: CASSPDMERNIQYF.

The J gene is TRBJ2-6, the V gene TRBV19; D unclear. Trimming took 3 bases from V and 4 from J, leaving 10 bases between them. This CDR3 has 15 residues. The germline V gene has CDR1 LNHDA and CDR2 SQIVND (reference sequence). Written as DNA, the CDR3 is TGTGCCAGTAGTATGGTTGACCAAGGGGCCAACGTCCTGACTTTC. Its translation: CASSMVDQGANVLTF.

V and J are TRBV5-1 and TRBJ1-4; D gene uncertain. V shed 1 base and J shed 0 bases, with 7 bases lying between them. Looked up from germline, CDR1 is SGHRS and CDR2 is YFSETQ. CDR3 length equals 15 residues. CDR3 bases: TGCGCCAGCAGCTTGATGGCGCCAACTAATGAAAAACTGTTTTTT. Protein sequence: CASSLMAPTNEKLFF. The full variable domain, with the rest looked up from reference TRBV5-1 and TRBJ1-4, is KAGVTQTPRYLIKTRGQQVTLSCSPISGHRSVSWYQQTPGQGLQFLFEYFSETQRNKGNFPGRFSGRQFSNSRSEMNVSTLELGDSALYLCASSLMAPTNEKLFFGSGTQLSVL.